Shown below are 27 T cell receptor beta chains from a single sample sequenced in a study of CD8 T cells in Susac syndrome (dated by TCRdb to between 2018 and 2020). Libraries were constructed by the immunoSEQ multiplex PCR assay. RNA was extracted using the RNeasy kit, and roughly 0.45 to 1 microgram was reverse transcribed with random hexamers. TCRdb itself trimmed the public reads at Q25 with fastp, ran MiXCR and retained productive beta chains. When rows share a CDR3 protein, they turn into one entry using the most common DNA and genes. Across this sample there are roughly 200,000 distinct CDR3 sequences, with 80% to 95% seen only once. The ten largest clones capture approximately 0.098% of the sample. Sequencing was carried out using CD4+ T cells from PBMCs. The receptors were gathered from a human donor in good health.

This rearrangement joins TRBV2 to TRBJ2-3; possibly TRBD1 for D (6 bases). The germline V gene encodes CDR1 SNHLY and CDR2 FYNNEI. V was shortened by 7 bases and J by 4 bases, with 6 bases between the two germline ends. The CDR3 contains 11 residues. The CDR3 loop reads CASNRADTQYF. The CDR3 DNA reads TGTGCCAGCAACAGGGCAGATACGCAGTATTTT.

This clonotype has only one observation. This chain's CDR3 is CAWSVPVSNYGYTF. CDR3 in DNA: TGTGCCTGGAGTGTGCCGGTTTCAAACTATGGCTACACCTTC. The chain links TRBV30 to TRBJ1-2; D not certain. V lost 0 bases to trimming and J lost 2 bases, with 10 bases between them. From germline, CDR1 is GTSNPN and CDR2 SVGIG (reference sequence). This CDR3 region has 14 residues.

The V and J genes are TRBV29-1 and TRBJ1-2; tentatively, D is TRBD1 (5 bases). The CDR3 spans 14 residues. V was clipped by 0 bases and J by 8 bases, with 16 bases between them. Germline CDR1 SQVTM, CDR2 ANQGSEA. The CDR3 nucleotides are TGCAGCGTTGAAGATCGGGGCGGAGTATTGGGCTACACCTTC. Protein: CSVEDRGGVLGYTF.

The V gene is TRBV25-1, the J gene TRBJ2-1; D uncertain. In germline, CDR1 is MGHDK, CDR2 SYGVNS. The germline V and J ends were trimmed by 2 bases and 6 bases, with 2 bases remaining between them. This CDR3 has 11 residues. CDR3: CASSESNEQFF. CDR3 in DNA: TGTGCCAGCAGTGAAAGCAATGAGCAGTTCTTC.

This sequence joins TRBV27 and TRBJ1-2; TRBD1 aligns across 12 bases. Per the germline V gene, CDR1 is MNHEY and CDR2 is SMNVEV (reference sequence). J was trimmed by 4 bases and V by 6 bases; bases with no gene match: 6. This CDR3 has 15 residues. Here the CDR3 DNA reads TGTGCCAGCAGGGGACAGGGGGCCCTCTTCTATGGCTACACCTTC. This encodes CASRGQGALFYGYTF.

The CDR3 DNA reads TGTGCCAGCAGCCCCCGGGGCCAAACGAATGAAAAACTGTTTTTT. The encoded protein is CASSPRGQTNEKLFF. The chain is built from TRBV7-2 and TRBJ1-4, with D perhaps matching TRBD1 (5 bases). V lost 5 bases to trimming and J lost 5 bases, with 15 bases between them. The germline gives CDR1 SGHTA, CDR2 FQGNSA. This CDR3 spans 15 amino acids.

This sequence joins TRBV7-9 and TRBJ1-6; D is unresolved. Germline CDR1 and CDR2: SEHNR and FQNEAQ (reference sequence). This CDR3 has 13 amino acids. With 2 bases removed from V and 7 bases from J, the gap between germline ends came to 6 bases. DNA of the CDR3: TGTGCCAGCAGCTTAAATTCGAATTCACCCCTCCACTTT. Translation gives CASSLNSNSPLHF.

The J gene is TRBJ1-6, the V gene TRBV7-2; 8 bases are shared with TRBD1. The V gene end was trimmed by 5 bases and the J gene end by 9 bases; junction bases not matched to a gene: 6. Germline CDR1 SGHTA, CDR2 FQGNSA. There are 14 residues in the CDR3. Here the CDR3 reads CASSHPRGPSPLHF. The DNA of the CDR3 is TGTGCCAGCAGCCACCCCAGGGGGCCTTCACCCCTCCACTTT.

The rearrangement uses TRBV28 and TRBJ2-1; 10 bases are shared with TRBD2. This CDR3 contains 15 residues. CDR1 is MDHEN and CDR2 is SYDVKM in the germline V gene. Trimming at V came to 6 bases and at J to 4 bases, leaving 6 bases not matched to a gene. CDR3 sequence (DNA): TGTGCCAGCAGCCGTAGCGGGGGGCTATACAATGAGCAGTTCTTC. Its protein product is CASSRSGGLYNEQFF.

V usage is TRBV20-1 and J usage is TRBJ2-7; 9 bases line up with TRBD1. The germline CDR1 and CDR2 sequences are DFQATT and SNEGSKA (reference sequence). Losses at the gene ends were 5 bases for V and 6 bases for J; bases not matched to a gene: 8. CDR3 length: 13 residues. This CDR3 is CSAGTGRRFEQYF. CDR3 nucleotide sequence: TGCAGTGCTGGGACAGGGAGACGCTTCGAGCAGTACTTC.

Written as DNA, the CDR3 is TGCAGCGCGCAGCGGGGCTCCTACGAGCAGTACTTC. Encoded protein: CSAQRGSYEQYF. The chain has TRBV29-1 and TRBJ2-7, with 7 bases matching TRBD2. Per germline, CDR1 SQVTM and CDR2 ANQGSEA. Losses at the gene ends were 7 bases for V and 0 bases for J; bases not matched to a gene: 3. This CDR3 has 12 residues.

V is TRBV27 and J is TRBJ1-5; D is unresolved. The germline V and J ends were trimmed by 6 bases and 8 bases, with 11 bases remaining between them. The germline gives CDR1 MNHEY, CDR2 SMNVEV (reference sequence). This CDR3 has 12 residues. The CDR3 sequence: CASSHRNEPQHF. CDR3 DNA: TGTGCCAGCAGCCACCGCAACGAGCCCCAGCATTTT.

The chain employs TRBV16 and TRBJ1-1; D is uncertain. The V and J ends lost 0 bases and 0 bases respectively, with 8 bases between them. This CDR3 region has 15 residues. The germline V gene encodes CDR1 KGHSY and CDR2 FQNENV. The CDR3 nucleotides read TGTGCCAGCAGCCAATCACTGGCCGTGAACACTGAAGCTTTCTTT. Its translation: CASSQSLAVNTEAFF.

V and J are TRBV19 and TRBJ1-5; 8 positions match TRBD1. CDR1 is LNHDA and CDR2 is SQIVND in the germline V gene (reference sequence). The junction had 5 bases not matched to a gene; V was cut back by 7 bases and J by 3 bases. CDR3 length: 14 amino acids. CDR3 nucleotide sequence: TGTGCCAGTATCGACAGGGGATACAATCAGCCCCAGCATTTT. It translates to CASIDRGYNQPQHF.

This rearrangement joins TRBV12-3 or TRBV12-4 to TRBJ2-6; the D gene is possibly TRBD1 (6 bases). The CDR3 totals 16 residues. The germline V and J ends were trimmed by 7 bases and 2 bases, with 15 bases remaining between them. The CDR3 DNA follows: TGTGCCAGCACCGCCCGAGCAGGGGCTGGGGCCAACGTCCTGACTTTC. Translation gives CASTARAGAGANVLTF.

The rearrangement uses TRBV5-1 and TRBJ1-6, with a tentative D call TRBD1 (5 bases). This CDR3 comprises 15 residues. V was cut by 4 bases and J by 0 bases, with 8 bases left in between. Looked up from germline, CDR1 is SGHRS and CDR2 is YFSETQ. CDR3 DNA sequence: TGCGCCAGCAGCAGGGACGGCTCCTATAATTCACCCCTCCACTTT. Its translation: CASSRDGSYNSPLHF.

This chain joins TRBV24-1 and TRBJ1-2; maybe TRBD1 (5 bases). Trimming shortened V by 2 bases and J by 4 bases, and 13 bases separated the two germline ends. The CDR3 runs 15 residues. In germline, CDR1 is KGHDR, CDR2 SFDVKD. CDR3 in amino acids: CATSDSGPGGYGYTF. The CDR3, as DNA: TGTGCCACCAGTGATTCGGGGCCAGGAGGCTATGGCTACACCTTC.

V is TRBV6-5 and J is TRBJ1-3; D uncertain. The CDR3 has 13 amino acids. The V gene's germline CDR1 is MNHEY and CDR2 SVGAGI. The V and J ends lost 2 bases and 3 bases respectively, with 5 bases between them. CDR3 region: CASSYRIGNTIYF. CDR3 DNA: TGTGCCAGCAGTTACAGAATTGGAAACACCATATATTTT.

This clonotype was seen once. This chain connects TRBV7-2 to TRBJ2-6, with no clear D. V was trimmed by 2 bases and J by 2 bases, leaving 4 bases between them. Germline V lookup: CDR1 SGHTA, CDR2 FQGNSA. This CDR3 has 14 amino acids. The CDR3 bases are TGTGCCAGCAGCTTAAGTCCTGGGGCCAACGTCCTGACTTTC. Its protein product is CASSLSPGANVLTF.

The chain recombines TRBV18 with TRBJ1-1, with a tentative D call TRBD1 (6 bases). Germline CDR1 KGHSH, CDR2 LQKENI. The CDR3 contains 16 residues. Trimming removed 3 bases at V and 0 bases at J, with 14 bases between. CDR3 loop: CASSPRTVLMNTEAFF. CDR3 in DNA: TGTGCCAGCTCACCTCGGACAGTTTTAATGAACACTGAAGCTTTCTTT.

This clonotype was detected only once. The CDR3 reads CASSLGGFTGELFF. The CDR3 DNA follows: TGTGCCAGCAGTTTGGGGGGTTTCACCGGGGAGCTGTTTTTT. This rearrangement joins TRBV27 to TRBJ2-2, with D perhaps matching TRBD2 (6 bases). CDR1 and CDR2 from the germline V gene are MNHEY and SMNVEV (reference sequence). V gave up 3 bases and J gave up 4 bases, with 9 bases separating them. This CDR3 comprises 14 residues.

V and J are TRBV3-1 and TRBJ2-1; 8 bases agree with TRBD2. CDR1 is LGHDT and CDR2 is YNNKEL in the germline V gene (reference sequence). CDR3 size: 16 residues. V shed 1 base, J shed 2 bases, and the junction held 4 bases outside the gene matches. In DNA, the CDR3 is TGTGCCAGCAGCCAAGCGGGTAGCGGGACCTACAATGAGCAGTTCTTC. Amino acid sequence: CASSQAGSGTYNEQFF.

The chain couples TRBV23-1 to TRBJ1-1; D ambiguous. TRBV23-1 is recorded as an ORF, its role being uncertain. CDR3 length: 10 amino acids. Deletions cut 8 bases from V and 4 bases from J, with 5 bases between. The CDR3 is CASRLTEAFF. CDR3 nucleotide sequence: TGCGCCAGCCGCCTCACTGAAGCTTTCTTT.

The chain carries TRBV20-1 and TRBJ2-1; D gene ambiguous. The germline CDR1 and CDR2 sequences are DFQATT and SNEGSKA (reference sequence). This CDR3 comprises 11 residues. Trimming stripped 2 bases from V and 4 bases from J, with 3 bases between. The CDR3 spells CSARLYNEQFF. The CDR3 nucleotides read TGCAGTGCTAGACTATACAATGAGCAGTTCTTC.

The CDR3 region is CATFRGQGTRDIQYF. The CDR3 DNA reads TGTGCCACCTTCAGGGGTCAGGGAACGCGAGACATTCAGTACTTC. The genes are TRBV2 and TRBJ2-4, with a weak D call TRBD1 (6 bases). Germline CDR1 and CDR2: SNHLY and FYNNEI. V was trimmed by 10 bases and J by 8 bases, leaving 24 bases between them. The CDR3 is made up of 15 amino acids.

This chain links TRBV7-2 with TRBJ2-5, with TRBD2 matching 7 bases. The V and J ends lost 4 bases and 1 base, in that order; junction bases with no gene match: 6. The CDR3 loop spans 15 amino acids. CDR1 is SGHTA, CDR2 FQGNSA, per germline. Here the CDR3 DNA reads TGTGCCAGCAGCTCTTGGGGAGGGTTCCAAGAGACCCAGTACTTC. Translating gives CASSSWGGFQETQYF.

V usage is TRBV5-6 and J usage is TRBJ1-4; tentative D call: TRBD1 (5 bases). The CDR3 spans 17 residues. The V end was cut by 7 bases, the J end by 8 bases, with 27 bases between. The V gene's germline CDR1 is SGHDT and CDR2 YYEEEE. CDR3 bases: TGTGCCAGCGGGGCCACGGGATGGGGTTATGGTTCGGAAAAACTGTTTTTT. Residues: CASGATGWGYGSEKLFF.